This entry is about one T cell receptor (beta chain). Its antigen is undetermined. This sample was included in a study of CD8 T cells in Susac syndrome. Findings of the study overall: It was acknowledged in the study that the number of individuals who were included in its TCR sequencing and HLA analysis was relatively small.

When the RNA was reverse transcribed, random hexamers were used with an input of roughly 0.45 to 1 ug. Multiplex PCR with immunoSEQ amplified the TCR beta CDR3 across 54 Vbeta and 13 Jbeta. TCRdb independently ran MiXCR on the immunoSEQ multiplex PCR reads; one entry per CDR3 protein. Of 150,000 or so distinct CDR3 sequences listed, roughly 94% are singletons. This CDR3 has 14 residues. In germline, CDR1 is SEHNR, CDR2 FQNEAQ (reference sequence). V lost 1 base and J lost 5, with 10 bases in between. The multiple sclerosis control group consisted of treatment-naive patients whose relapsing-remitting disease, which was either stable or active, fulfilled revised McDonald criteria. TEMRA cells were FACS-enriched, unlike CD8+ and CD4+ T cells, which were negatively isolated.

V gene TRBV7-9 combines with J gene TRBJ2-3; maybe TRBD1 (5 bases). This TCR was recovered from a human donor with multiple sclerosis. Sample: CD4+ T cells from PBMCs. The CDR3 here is CASSLGGAEDTQYF. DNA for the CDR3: TGTGCCAGCAGCTTAGGGGGCGCGGAAGATACGCAGTATTTT.